This is a list of T cell receptor beta chains from one sample in a study of T cell repertoires in cytomegalovirus infection. Using its own MiXCR run on the reads, TCRdb lists one record per CDR3 protein. The table has roughly 45,000 distinct CDR3 sequences, 21% seen once. Their antigens are not known. The sequencing here drew on CD8+ T cells from cultured PBMCs, taken from culture after CMV antigen stimulation. The source is a human donor in good health (CMV status not recorded). Some clones in this sample may be carry-over from other donors' samples. The CDR3 runs from the conserved cysteine through the conserved F or W.

v_call cdr3_aa
TRBV20-1 CSATTTGTWHGYTF
TRBV10-3 CAISEGLMSYEQYF
TRBV7-3 CASSPSGRDTQYF
TRBV7-9 CASSPKEGYNSPLHF
TRBV7-9 CASSLHSNQPQHF
TRBV5-6 CASINKDGGNEQFF
TRBV9 CASSVGGEVRNEQFF
TRBV27 CASSSTGDYGYTF
TRBV19 CASSIGGQGIQPQHF
TRBV28 CASSLVLAEYEQYF
TRBV12-3/TRBV12-4 CASSLGLAYEQYF
TRBV7-3 CASSLTGSGNTIYF